This T cell receptor (beta chain) was captured by sequencing in a study of blood T cell repertoires in COVID-19. Whole-study context: COVID-19 samples, acute and convalescent, were from the United States, Italy and Spain. The analysed material was cDNA or gDNA that came from T cells, B-cell-depleted T cells, or PBMCs.

The CDR3 consists of 14 residues. Trimming left V 1 base short and J 6 bases short, with 12 bases between. Germline V lookup: CDR1 SNHLY, CDR2 FYNNEI. While infection was still active, Seattle patients were enrolled and then followed longitudinally. Sequencing was performed with immunoSEQ multiplex PCR; in TCRdb, only in-frame clones are kept and a portion is missing. The table records nearly 350,000 clones, 88% of them present only once. The clonotype was recovered from a woman in her sixties or seventies with COVID-19, enrolled during active disease. The sample was peripheral blood. The chain joins TRBV2 to TRBJ1-2, with D unresolved. This CDR3 is CASSEDGLPNGYTF. CDR3 DNA: TGTGCCAGCAGTGAAGATGGACTCCCCAATGGCTACACCTTC. Looking up the rest from reference TRBV2 and TRBJ1-2 gives the full variable domain: EPEVTQTPSHQVTQMGQEVILRCVPISNHLYFYWYRQILGQKVEFLVSFYNNEISEKSEIFDDQFSVERPDGSNFTLKIRSTKLEDSAMYFCASSEDGLPNGYTFGSGTRLTVV.